This TCR beta chain was profiled in a study of human T cells and chemical hapten exposure. This clonotype was counted many times. In TCRdb, the RACE reads were re-called with MiXCR into one record per CDR3 protein. The sample holds fewer than 500,000 distinct CDR3 sequences; about 4.4% are singletons and the top ten take around 2%. Germline loops: CDR1 DFQATT, CDR2 SNEGSKA (reference sequence). The CDR3 has 14 residues. The V segment lost 0 bases and the J segment 7 bases; nucleotides outside the gene matches: 5. Time point given: patch test 1, 2 weeks after DPC sensitization. As to treatment: therapeutic diphenylcyclopropenone sensitization with weekly scalp DPC. Total RNA was isolated from unfractionated whole blood.

The J gene is TRBJ2-4, the V gene TRBV20-1; 8 positions agree with TRBD2. Sequencing was performed on whole blood, taken in connection with sensitization to the hapten diphenylcyclopropenone (DPC). The sequence was collected from a woman aged 45-65 years with alopecia areata. Some clones in this sample may be carry-over from other donors' samples. CDR3 DNA: TGCAGTGCTAGAGAAACTAGCGGAAGGAACATTCAGTACTTC. Its translation is CSARETSGRNIQYF.